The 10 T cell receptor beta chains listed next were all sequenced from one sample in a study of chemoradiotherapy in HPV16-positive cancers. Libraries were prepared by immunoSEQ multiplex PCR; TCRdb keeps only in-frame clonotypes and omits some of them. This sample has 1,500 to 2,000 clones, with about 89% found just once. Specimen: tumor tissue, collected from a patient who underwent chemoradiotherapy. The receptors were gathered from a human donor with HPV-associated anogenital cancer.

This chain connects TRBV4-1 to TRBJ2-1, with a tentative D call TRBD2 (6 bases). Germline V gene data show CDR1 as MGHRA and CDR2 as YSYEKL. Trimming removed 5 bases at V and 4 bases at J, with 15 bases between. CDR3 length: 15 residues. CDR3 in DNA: TGCGCCAGCAGCGCGGTTGGAGGGAAATACAATGAGCAGTTCTTC. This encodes CASSAVGGKYNEQFF.

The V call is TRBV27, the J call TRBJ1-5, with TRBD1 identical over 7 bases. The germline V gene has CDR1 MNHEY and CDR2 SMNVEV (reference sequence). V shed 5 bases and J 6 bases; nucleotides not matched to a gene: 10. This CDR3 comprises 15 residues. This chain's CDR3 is CASSNTTGRRQPQHF. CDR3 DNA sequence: TGTGCCAGCAGTAATACGACAGGGCGTCGTCAGCCCCAGCATTTT.

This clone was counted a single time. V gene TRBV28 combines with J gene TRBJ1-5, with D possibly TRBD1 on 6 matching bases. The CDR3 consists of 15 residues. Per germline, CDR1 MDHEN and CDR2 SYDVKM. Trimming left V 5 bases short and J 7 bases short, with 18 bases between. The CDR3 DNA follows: TGTGCCAGCAGTCCCCGCGGAACAGGGCGACAGCCCCAGCATTTT. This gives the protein CASSPRGTGRQPQHF.

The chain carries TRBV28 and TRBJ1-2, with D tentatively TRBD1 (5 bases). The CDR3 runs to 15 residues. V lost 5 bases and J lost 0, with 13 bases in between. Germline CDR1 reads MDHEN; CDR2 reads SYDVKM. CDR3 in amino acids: CASSPGTGANYGYTF. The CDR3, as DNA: TGTGCCAGCAGTCCTGGGACGGGCGCTAACTATGGCTACACCTTC.

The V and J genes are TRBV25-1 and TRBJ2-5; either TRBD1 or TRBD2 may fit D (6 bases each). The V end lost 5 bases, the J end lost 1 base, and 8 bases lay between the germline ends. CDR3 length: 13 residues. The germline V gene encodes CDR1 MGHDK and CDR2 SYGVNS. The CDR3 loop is CASSWGAQETQYF. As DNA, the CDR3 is TGTGCCAGCAGTTGGGGGGCCCAAGAGACCCAGTACTTC.

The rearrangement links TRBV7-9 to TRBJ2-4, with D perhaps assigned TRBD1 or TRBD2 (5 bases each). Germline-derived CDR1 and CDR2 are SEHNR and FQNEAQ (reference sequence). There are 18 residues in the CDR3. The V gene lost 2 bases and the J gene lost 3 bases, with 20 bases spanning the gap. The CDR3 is CASSLKPSGTPYKNIQYF. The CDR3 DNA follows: TGTGCCAGCAGCTTAAAGCCCTCCGGGACCCCTTACAAAAACATTCAGTACTTC.

CDR3 nucleotides: TGTGCCAGCAGCTCCGACAGCTACGAGCAGTACTTC. Amino acid sequence: CASSSDSYEQYF. J is TRBJ2-7 and V is TRBV11-3; a weak D match, TRBD1 (5 bases). Trimming took 4 bases from V and 3 from J, leaving 7 bases between them. The germline V gene has CDR1 SGHNT and CDR2 YENEEA. This CDR3 region has 12 residues.

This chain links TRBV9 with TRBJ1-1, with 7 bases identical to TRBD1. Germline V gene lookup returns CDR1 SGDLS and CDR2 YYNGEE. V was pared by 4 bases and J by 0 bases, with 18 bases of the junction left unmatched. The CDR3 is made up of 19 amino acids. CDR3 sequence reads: CASSSHQGRTGVMNTEAFF. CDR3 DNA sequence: TGTGCCAGCAGCTCCCACCAGGGGAGGACAGGAGTAATGAACACTGAAGCTTTCTTT.

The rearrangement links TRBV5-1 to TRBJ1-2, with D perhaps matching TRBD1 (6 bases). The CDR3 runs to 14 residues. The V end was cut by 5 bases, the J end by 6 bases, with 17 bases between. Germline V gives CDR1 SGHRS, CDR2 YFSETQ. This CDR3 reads CASRNREDLDGYTF. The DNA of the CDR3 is TGCGCCAGCAGAAACAGGGAGGATTTGGATGGCTACACCTTC.

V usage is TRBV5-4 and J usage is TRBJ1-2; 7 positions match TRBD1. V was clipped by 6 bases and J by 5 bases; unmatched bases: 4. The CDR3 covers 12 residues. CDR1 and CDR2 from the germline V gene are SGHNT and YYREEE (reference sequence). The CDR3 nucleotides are TGTGCCAGCACTGGACAGGAGTATGGCTACACCTTC. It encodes CASTGQEYGYTF.